A selection of T cell receptor beta chains follows, all from one sample in a study of T cells in Graves' hyperthyroidism and ophthalmopathy. TCRdb redid the calling of the multiplex PCR reads with MiXCR, one entry per CDR3 protein. The sample shows approximately 420,000 distinct CDR3 sequences, 12% to 15% of them seen only once. Input material: blood. The receptor source for this set is a woman aged 18-29 years with Graves' hyperthyroidism. CDR3s include the opening cysteine and the closing phenylalanine or tryptophan. Fields, in order: J gene, V gene, clone size, D gene, CDR3 DNA, CDR3 protein. D genes are given only for firm matches. Where a row states a size, it is once, few, many or the class of an expanded clone; other rows omit it.

j_call: TRBJ1-4
v_call: TRBV29-1
clone_size: few
d_call: TRBD1
cdr3_nt: TGCAGCGCTGGGACAGGGAGTGAAAAACTGTTTTTT
cdr3_aa: CSAGTGSEKLFF

j_call: TRBJ1-5
v_call: TRBV5-5
clone_size: many
d_call: .
cdr3_nt: TGTGCCAGCAGCTACACGCCTACAGTCAGCAATCAGCCCCAGCATTTT
cdr3_aa: CASSYTPTVSNQPQHF

j_call: TRBJ1-5
v_call: TRBV30
clone_size: many
d_call: .
cdr3_nt: TGTGCCTGGAATTCAGGTTATAGCAATCAGCCCCAGCATTTT
cdr3_aa: CAWNSGYSNQPQHF

j_call: TRBJ1-1
v_call: TRBV7-9
clone_size: few
d_call: TRBD1
cdr3_nt: TGTGCCAGCAGCCGGAAAGAGACAGGGTACACTGAAGCTTTCTTT
cdr3_aa: CASSRKETGYTEAFF

j_call: TRBJ2-7
v_call: TRBV3-1
clone_size: many
d_call: TRBD2
cdr3_nt: TGTGCCAGCAGCCACGCGGGAGTGTACTACGAGCAGTACTTC
cdr3_aa: CASSHAGVYYEQYF

j_call: TRBJ1-1
v_call: TRBV7-9
clone_size: many
d_call: .
cdr3_nt: TGTGCCAGCAGCTTAGTGGGGGGAGGGGATGCAGCTTTCTTT
cdr3_aa: CASSLVGGGDAAFF

j_call: TRBJ1-1
v_call: TRBV30
clone_size: many
d_call: .
cdr3_nt: TGTGCCTGGAGTTGGGAGGGATACACTGAAGCTTTCTTT
cdr3_aa: CAWSWEGYTEAFF

j_call: TRBJ1-5
v_call: TRBV18
clone_size: .
d_call: TRBD1
cdr3_nt: TGTGCCAGCTCACCTGCTGCCGGGACAGCGAATCAGCCCCAGCATTTT
cdr3_aa: CASSPAAGTANQPQHF

j_call: TRBJ2-2
v_call: TRBV7-2
clone_size: many
d_call: TRBD1
cdr3_nt: TGTGCCAGCAGCACAGGACAGGGGGACACCGGGGAGCTGTTTTTT
cdr3_aa: CASSTGQGDTGELFF

j_call: TRBJ2-3
v_call: TRBV9
clone_size: many
d_call: TRBD2
cdr3_nt: TGTGCCAGCAGCGTAGGGAGCGGGAGCCGAGATACGCAGTATTTT
cdr3_aa: CASSVGSGSRDTQYF

j_call: TRBJ2-7
v_call: TRBV6-2/TRBV6-3
clone_size: .
d_call: TRBD2
cdr3_nt: TGTGCCAGCAGTCTAGCGGGAGCGAACTACGAGCAGTACTTC
cdr3_aa: CASSLAGANYEQYF

j_call: TRBJ2-3
v_call: TRBV5-1
clone_size: .
d_call: TRBD2
cdr3_nt: TGCGCCAGCAGCTTGGAGGTGGGGAGGGAGAAAGATACGCAGTATTTT
cdr3_aa: CASSLEVGREKDTQYF

j_call: TRBJ2-3
v_call: TRBV19
clone_size: .
d_call: TRBD2
cdr3_nt: TGTGCCAGTAGTATAGGCTTGACCGGGACTAGCTTCCCAGATACGCAGTATTTT
cdr3_aa: CASSIGLTGTSFPDTQYF

j_call: TRBJ2-1
v_call: TRBV10-3
clone_size: many
d_call: TRBD1
cdr3_nt: TGTGCCATCAGACTTGGACAGGGAGTCAATGAGCAGTTCTTC
cdr3_aa: CAIRLGQGVNEQFF

j_call: TRBJ2-1
v_call: TRBV11-2
clone_size: many
d_call: TRBD2
cdr3_nt: TGTGCCAGCAGCCATACAGCCGGGACTAGCGGCTACAATGAGCAGTTCTTC
cdr3_aa: CASSHTAGTSGYNEQFF

j_call: TRBJ2-1
v_call: TRBV27
clone_size: .
d_call: TRBD1
cdr3_nt: TGTGCCTGCGCTTCCGGGACAGGGCGTCTTTACAATGAGCAGTTCTTC
cdr3_aa: CACASGTGRLYNEQFF

j_call: TRBJ2-5
v_call: TRBV12-3/TRBV12-4
clone_size: .
d_call: .
cdr3_nt: TGTGCCAGCAGTTCGATGCAGGGAGGTGCAGAGACCCAGTACTTC
cdr3_aa: CASSSMQGGAETQYF

j_call: TRBJ2-1
v_call: TRBV28
clone_size: many
d_call: TRBD2
cdr3_nt: TGTGCCAGCAGTTCCCCCCACGCTAGCGGGAGCTCCTACAATGAGCAGTTCTTC
cdr3_aa: CASSSPHASGSSYNEQFF

j_call: TRBJ2-1
v_call: TRBV12-3/TRBV12-4
clone_size: few
d_call: TRBD2
cdr3_nt: TGTGCCGGCAGTTTCCAAGCGGGAGGGCCGGGGGGGGAGCAGTTCTTC
cdr3_aa: CAGSFQAGGPGGEQFF

j_call: TRBJ2-7
v_call: TRBV29-1
clone_size: many
d_call: .
cdr3_nt: TGCAGCGTTGAAGTTGTAGACAGAGGCTACGAGCAGTACTTC
cdr3_aa: CSVEVVDRGYEQYF

j_call: TRBJ2-7
v_call: TRBV18
clone_size: many
d_call: .
cdr3_nt: TGTGCCAGCTCACCCCCGCCAAGACGGCCCGGCGCCTACGAGCAGTACTTC
cdr3_aa: CASSPPPRRPGAYEQYF

j_call: TRBJ2-7
v_call: TRBV20-1
clone_size: many
d_call: .
cdr3_nt: TGCAGTGCTAGTTCGGGACTTTCCTACGAGCAGTACTTC
cdr3_aa: CSASSGLSYEQYF

j_call: TRBJ2-1
v_call: TRBV7-9
clone_size: many
d_call: TRBD2
cdr3_nt: TGTGCCAGCAGTTCGACTAGCGTGACCTACAATGAGCAGTTCTTC
cdr3_aa: CASSSTSVTYNEQFF

j_call: TRBJ2-7
v_call: TRBV5-1
clone_size: many
d_call: .
cdr3_nt: TGCGCCAGCAGCTTGATCGGGCCCCAATCCTACGAGCAGTACTTC
cdr3_aa: CASSLIGPQSYEQYF